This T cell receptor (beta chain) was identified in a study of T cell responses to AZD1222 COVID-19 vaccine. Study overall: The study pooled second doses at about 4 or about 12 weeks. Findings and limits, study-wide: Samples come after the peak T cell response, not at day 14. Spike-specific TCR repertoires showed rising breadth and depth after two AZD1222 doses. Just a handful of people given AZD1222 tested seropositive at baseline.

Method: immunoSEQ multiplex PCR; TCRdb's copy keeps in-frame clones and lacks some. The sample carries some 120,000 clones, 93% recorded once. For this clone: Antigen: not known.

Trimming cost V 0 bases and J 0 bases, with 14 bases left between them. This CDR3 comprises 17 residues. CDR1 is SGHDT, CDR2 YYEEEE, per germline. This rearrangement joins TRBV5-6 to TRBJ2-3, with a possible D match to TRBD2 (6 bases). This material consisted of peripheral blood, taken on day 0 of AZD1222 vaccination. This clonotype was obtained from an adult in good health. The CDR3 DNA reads TGTGCCAGCAGCTTGGTGCGGGGTCCCCTGAGCACAGATACGCAGTATTTT. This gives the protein CASSLVRGPLSTDTQYF.